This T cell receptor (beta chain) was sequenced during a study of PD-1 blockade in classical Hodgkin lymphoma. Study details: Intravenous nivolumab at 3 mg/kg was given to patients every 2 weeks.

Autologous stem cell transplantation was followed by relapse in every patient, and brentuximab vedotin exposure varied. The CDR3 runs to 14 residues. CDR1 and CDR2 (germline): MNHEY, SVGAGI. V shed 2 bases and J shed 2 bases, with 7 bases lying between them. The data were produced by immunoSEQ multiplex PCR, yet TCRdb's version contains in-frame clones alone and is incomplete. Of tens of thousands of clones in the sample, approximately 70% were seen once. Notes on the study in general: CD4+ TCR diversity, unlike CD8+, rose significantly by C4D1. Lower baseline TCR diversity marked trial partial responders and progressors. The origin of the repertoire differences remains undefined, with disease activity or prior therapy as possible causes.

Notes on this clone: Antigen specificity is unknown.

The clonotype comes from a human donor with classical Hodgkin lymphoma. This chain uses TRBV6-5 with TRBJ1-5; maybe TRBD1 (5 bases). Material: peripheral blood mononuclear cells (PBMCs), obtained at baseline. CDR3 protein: CASSYAGGNQPQHF. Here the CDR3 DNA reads TGTGCCAGCAGTTACGCGGGGGGCAATCAGCCCCAGCATTTT.